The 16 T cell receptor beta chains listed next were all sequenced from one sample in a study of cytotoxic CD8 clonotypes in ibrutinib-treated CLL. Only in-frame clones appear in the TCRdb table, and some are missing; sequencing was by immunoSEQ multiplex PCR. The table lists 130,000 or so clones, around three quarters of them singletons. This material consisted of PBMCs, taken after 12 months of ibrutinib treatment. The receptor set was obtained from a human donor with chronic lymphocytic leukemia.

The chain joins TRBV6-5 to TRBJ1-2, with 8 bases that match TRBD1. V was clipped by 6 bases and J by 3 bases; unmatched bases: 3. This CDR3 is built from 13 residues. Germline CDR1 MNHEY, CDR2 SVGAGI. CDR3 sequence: CASRPGGDYGYTF. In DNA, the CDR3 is TGTGCCAGCAGGCCAGGGGGCGACTATGGCTACACCTTC.

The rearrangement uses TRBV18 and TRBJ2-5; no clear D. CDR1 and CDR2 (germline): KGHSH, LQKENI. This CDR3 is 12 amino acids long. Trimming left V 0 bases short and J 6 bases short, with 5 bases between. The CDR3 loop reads CASSPPTQTQYF. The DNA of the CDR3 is TGTGCCAGCTCACCACCAACCCAGACCCAGTACTTC.

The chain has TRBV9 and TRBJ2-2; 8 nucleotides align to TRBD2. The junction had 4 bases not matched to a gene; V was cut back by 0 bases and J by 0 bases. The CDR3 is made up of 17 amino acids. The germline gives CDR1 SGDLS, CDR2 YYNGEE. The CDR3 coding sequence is TGTGCCAGCAGCGTAGATAGCGGGGTAGCGAACACCGGGGAGCTGTTTTTT. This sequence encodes CASSVDSGVANTGELFF.

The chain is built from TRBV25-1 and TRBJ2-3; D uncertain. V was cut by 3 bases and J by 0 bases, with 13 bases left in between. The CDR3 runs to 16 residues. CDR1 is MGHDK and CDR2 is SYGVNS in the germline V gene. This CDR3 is CASSDPPGRSTDTQYF. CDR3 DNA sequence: TGTGCCAGCAGTGACCCCCCGGGCCGGAGCACAGATACGCAGTATTTT.

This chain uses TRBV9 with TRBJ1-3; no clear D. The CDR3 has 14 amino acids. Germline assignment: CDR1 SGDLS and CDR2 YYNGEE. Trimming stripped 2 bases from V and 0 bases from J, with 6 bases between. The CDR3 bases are TGTGCCAGCAGCGTTTCTCTCTCTGGAAACACCATATATTTT. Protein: CASSVSLSGNTIYF.

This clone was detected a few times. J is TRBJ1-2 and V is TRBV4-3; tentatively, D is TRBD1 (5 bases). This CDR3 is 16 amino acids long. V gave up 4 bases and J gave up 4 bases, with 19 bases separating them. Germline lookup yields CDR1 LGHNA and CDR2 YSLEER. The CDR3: CASSPKLGGRGYGYTF. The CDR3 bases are TGCGCCAGCAGCCCAAAGCTGGGGGGTCGAGGCTATGGCTACACCTTC.

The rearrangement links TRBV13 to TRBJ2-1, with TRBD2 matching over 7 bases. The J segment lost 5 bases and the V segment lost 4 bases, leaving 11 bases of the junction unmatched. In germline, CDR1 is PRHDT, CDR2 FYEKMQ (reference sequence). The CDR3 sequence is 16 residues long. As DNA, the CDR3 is TGTGCCAGCAGCTCGCCGGTCTCGCGGGGGAACAATGAGCAGTTCTTC. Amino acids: CASSSPVSRGNNEQFF.

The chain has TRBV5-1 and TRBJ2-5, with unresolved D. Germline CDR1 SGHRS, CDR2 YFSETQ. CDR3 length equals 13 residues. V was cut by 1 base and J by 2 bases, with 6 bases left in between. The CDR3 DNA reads TGCGCCAGCAGCTTGTCTCCTCAAGAGACCCAGTACTTC. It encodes CASSLSPQETQYF.

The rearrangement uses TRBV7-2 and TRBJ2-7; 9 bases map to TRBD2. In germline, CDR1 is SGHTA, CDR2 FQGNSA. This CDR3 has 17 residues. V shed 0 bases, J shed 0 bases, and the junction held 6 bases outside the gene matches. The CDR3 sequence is CASSLALAGSNSYEQYF. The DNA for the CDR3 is TGTGCCAGCAGCTTAGCTCTAGCGGGATCGAACTCCTACGAGCAGTACTTC.

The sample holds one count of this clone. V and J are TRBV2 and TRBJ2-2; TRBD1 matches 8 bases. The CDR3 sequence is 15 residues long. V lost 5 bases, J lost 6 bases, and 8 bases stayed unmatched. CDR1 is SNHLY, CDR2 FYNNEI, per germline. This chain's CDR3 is CASSSAPGGAGELFF. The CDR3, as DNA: TGTGCCAGCAGTTCTGCCCCAGGGGGCGCCGGGGAGCTGTTTTTT.

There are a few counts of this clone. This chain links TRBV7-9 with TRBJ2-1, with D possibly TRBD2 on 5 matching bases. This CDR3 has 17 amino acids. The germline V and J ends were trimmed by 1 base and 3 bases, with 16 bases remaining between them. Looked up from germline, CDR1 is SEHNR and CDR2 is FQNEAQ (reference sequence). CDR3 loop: CASSLVGASGYYNEQFF. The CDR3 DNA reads TGTGCCAGCAGCTTAGTCGGAGCCAGCGGATACTACAATGAGCAGTTCTTC.

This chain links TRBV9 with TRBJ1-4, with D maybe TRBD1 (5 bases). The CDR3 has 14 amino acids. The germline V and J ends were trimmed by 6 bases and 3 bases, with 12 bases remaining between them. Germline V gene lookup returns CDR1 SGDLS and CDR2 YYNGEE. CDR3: CASNQQGANEKLFF. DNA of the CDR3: TGTGCCAGCAACCAGCAGGGAGCTAATGAAAAACTGTTTTTT.

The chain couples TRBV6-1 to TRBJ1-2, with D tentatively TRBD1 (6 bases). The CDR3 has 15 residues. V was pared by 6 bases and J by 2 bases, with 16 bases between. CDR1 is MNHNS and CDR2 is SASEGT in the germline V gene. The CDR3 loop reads CASSNLITGNYGYTF. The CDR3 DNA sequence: TGTGCCAGCAGCAACTTGATCACAGGGAACTATGGCTACACCTTC.

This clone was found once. The CDR3 nucleotides read TGTGCCAGCTCACCACCGGGGGTTAGGGGTTACGAGCAGTACTTC. This codes for CASSPPGVRGYEQYF. This sequence joins TRBV18 and TRBJ2-7; perhaps D is TRBD1 or TRBD2 (5 bases each). The CDR3 runs 15 residues. Germline V gene lookup returns CDR1 KGHSH and CDR2 LQKENI. V lost 0 bases and J lost 4, with 13 bases in between.

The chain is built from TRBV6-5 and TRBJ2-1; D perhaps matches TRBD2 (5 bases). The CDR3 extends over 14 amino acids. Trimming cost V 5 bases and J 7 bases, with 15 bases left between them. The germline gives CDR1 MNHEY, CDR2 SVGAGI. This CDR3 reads CASSTTTRKNEQFF. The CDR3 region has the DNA TGTGCCAGCAGTACTACCACTAGGAAGAATGAGCAGTTCTTC.

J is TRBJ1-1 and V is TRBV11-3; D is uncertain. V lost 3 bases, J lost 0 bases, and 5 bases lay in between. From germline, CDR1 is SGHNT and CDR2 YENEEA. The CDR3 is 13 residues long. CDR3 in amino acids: CASSFTMNTEAFF. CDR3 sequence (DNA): TGTGCCAGCAGCTTCACCATGAACACTGAAGCTTTCTTT.